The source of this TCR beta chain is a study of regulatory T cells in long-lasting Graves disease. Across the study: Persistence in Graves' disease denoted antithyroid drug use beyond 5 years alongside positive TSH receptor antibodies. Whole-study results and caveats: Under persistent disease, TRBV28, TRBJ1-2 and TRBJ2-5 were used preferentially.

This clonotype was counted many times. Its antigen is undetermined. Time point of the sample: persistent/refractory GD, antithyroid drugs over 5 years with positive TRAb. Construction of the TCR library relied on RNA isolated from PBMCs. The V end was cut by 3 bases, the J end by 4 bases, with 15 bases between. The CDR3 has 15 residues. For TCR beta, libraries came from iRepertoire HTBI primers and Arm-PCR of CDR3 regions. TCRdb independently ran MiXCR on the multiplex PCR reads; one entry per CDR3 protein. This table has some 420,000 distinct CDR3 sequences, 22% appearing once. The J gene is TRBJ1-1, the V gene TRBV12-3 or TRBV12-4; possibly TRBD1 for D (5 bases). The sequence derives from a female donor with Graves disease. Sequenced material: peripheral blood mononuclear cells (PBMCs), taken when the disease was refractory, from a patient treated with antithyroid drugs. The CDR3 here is CASSFQRGGSTEAFF. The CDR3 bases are TGTGCCAGCAGTTTTCAGAGGGGTGGTTCCACTGAAGCTTTCTTT.